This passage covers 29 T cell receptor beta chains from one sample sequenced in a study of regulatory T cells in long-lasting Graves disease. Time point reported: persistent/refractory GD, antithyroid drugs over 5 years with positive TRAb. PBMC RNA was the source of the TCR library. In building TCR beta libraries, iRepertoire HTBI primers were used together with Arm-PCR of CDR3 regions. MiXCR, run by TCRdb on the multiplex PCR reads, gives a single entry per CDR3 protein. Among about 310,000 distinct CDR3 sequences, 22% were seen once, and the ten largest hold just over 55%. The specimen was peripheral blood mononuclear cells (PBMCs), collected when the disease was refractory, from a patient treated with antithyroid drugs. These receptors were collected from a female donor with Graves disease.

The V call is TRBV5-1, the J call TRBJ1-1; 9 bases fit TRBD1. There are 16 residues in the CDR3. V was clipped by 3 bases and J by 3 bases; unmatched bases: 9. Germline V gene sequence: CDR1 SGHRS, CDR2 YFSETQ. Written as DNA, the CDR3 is TGCGCCAGCAGCTCAAACCGGGACAGGGTATACACTGAAGCTTTCTTT. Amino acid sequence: CASSSNRDRVYTEAFF.

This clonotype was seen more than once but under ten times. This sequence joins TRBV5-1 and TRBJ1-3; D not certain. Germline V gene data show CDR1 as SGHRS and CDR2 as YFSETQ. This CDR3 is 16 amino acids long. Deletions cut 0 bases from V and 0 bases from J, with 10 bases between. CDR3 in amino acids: CASSLGPPASGNTIYF. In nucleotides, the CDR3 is TGCGCCAGCAGCTTGGGCCCGCCCGCCTCTGGAAACACCATATATTTT.

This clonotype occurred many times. The CDR3 DNA reads as TGTGCCAGCAGTCTGGGGGGAGTTAGGCTACAGTACTTC. This codes for CASSLGGVRLQYF. This rearrangement joins TRBV28 to TRBJ2-4; D may be TRBD2 (6 bases). The germline CDR1 and CDR2 sequences are MDHEN and SYDVKM. This CDR3 comprises 13 residues. The ends were cut back, 5 bases at V and 13 bases at J, with 18 bases in the middle.

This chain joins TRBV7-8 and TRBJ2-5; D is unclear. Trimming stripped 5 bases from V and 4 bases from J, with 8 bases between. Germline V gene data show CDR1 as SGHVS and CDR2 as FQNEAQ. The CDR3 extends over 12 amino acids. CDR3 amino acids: CASSGPSETQYF. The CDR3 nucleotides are TGTGCCAGCAGCGGCCCCTCAGAGACCCAGTACTTC.

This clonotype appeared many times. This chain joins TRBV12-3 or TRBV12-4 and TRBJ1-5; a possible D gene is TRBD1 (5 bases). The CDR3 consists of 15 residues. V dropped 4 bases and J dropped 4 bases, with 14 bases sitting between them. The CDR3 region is CASSWGRTANQPQHF. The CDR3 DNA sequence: TGTGCCAGCAGTTGGGGACGTACCGCAAATCAGCCCCAGCATTTT.

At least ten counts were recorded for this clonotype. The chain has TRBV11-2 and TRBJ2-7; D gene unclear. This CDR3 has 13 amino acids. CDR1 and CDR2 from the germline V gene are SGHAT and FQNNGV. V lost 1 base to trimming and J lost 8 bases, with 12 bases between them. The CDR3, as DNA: TGTGCCAGCAGCTTAGTACCCCAGCCCAAGCAGTACTTC. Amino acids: CASSLVPQPKQYF.

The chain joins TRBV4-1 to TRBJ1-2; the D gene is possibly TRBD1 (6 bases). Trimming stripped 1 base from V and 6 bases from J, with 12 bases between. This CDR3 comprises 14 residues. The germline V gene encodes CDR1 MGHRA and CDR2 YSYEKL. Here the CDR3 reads CASSQGRGVDGYTF. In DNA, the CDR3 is TGCGCCAGCAGCCAAGGAAGGGGGGTAGATGGCTACACCTTC.

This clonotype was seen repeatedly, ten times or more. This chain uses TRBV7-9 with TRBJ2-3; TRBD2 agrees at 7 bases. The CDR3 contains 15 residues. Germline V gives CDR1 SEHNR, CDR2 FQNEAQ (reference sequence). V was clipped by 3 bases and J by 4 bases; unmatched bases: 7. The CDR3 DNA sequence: TGTGCCAGCAGCTTGGCTAGCGGTGACGCAGATACGCAGTATTTT. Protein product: CASSLASGDADTQYF.

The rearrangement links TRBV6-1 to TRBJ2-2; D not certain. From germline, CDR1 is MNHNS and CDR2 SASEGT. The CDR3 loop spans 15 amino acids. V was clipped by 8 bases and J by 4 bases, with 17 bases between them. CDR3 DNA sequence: TGTGCCAGCTCTGGTAAACCTCGAGGCACCGGGGAGCTGTTTTTT. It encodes CASSGKPRGTGELFF.

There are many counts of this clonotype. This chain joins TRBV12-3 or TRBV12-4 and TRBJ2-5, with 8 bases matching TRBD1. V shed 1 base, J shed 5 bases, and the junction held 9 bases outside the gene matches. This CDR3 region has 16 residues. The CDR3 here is CASSLDQGAIYETQYF. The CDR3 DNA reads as TGTGCCAGCAGTTTAGATCAGGGGGCAATTTACGAGACCCAGTACTTC.

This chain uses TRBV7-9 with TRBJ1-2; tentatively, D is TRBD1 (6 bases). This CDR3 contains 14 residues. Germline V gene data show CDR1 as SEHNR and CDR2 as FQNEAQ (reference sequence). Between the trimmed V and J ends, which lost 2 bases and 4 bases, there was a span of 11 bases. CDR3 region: CASSLLQGSYGYTF. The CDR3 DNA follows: TGTGCCAGCAGCTTACTCCAGGGGAGCTATGGCTACACCTTC.

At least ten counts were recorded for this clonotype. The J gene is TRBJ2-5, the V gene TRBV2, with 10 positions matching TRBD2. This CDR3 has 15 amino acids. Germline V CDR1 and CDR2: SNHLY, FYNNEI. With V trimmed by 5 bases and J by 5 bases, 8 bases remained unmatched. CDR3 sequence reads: CASSSSGSHWETQYF. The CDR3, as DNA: TGTGCCAGCAGTTCTAGCGGGAGTCACTGGGAGACCCAGTACTTC.

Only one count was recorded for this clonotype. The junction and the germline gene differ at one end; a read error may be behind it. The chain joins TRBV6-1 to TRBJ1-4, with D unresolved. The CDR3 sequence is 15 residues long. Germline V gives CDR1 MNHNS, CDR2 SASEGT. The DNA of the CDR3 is TGTGCCAGCAGAAGAGGGAGTTTTCATAATGAACAACTGTTTTTT. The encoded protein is CASRRGSFHNEQLFF.

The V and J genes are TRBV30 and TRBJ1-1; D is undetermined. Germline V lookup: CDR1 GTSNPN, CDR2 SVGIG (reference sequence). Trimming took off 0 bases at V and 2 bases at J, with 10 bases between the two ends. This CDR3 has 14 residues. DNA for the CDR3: TGTGCCTGGAGTGTAGGCCAGCCTAACACTGAAGCTTTCTTT. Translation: CAWSVGQPNTEAFF.

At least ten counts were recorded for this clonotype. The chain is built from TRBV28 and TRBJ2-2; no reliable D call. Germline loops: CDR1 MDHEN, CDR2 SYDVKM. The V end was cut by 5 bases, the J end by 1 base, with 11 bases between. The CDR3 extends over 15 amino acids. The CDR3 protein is CASSRLGGNTGELFF. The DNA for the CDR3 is TGTGCCAGCAGTCGCCTAGGTGGGAACACCGGGGAGCTGTTTTTT.

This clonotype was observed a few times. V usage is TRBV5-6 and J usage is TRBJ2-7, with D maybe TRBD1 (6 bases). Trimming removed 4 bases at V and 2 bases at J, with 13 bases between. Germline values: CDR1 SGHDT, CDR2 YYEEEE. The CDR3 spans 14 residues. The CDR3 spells CASSLWTEPYEQYF. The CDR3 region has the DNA TGTGCCAGCAGCCTCTGGACAGAACCCTACGAGCAGTACTTC.

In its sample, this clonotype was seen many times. The CDR3 DNA follows: TGCAGTGCAACAGGACTAGCGGGAGACGAGCAGTACTTC. Its protein product is CSATGLAGDEQYF. This chain joins TRBV20-1 and TRBJ2-7; 13 bases match TRBD2. Germline values: CDR1 DFQATT, CDR2 SNEGSKA (reference sequence). The CDR3 extends over 13 amino acids. Losses at the gene ends were 6 bases for V and 5 bases for J; bases not matched to a gene: 4.

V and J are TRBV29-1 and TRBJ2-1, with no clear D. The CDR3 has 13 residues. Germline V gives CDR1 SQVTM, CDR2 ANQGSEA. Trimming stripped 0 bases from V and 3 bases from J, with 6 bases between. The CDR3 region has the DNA TGCAGCGTTGAAGATGGCCGCTACAATGAGCAGTTCTTC. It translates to CSVEDGRYNEQFF.

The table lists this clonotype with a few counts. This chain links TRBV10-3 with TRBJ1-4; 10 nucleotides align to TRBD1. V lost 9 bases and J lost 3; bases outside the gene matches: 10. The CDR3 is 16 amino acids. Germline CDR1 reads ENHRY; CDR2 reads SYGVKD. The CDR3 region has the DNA TGTGCCATAAAAGGGGGGACAGGGGCGGCTAATGAAAAACTGTTTTTT. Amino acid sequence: CAIKGGTGAANEKLFF.

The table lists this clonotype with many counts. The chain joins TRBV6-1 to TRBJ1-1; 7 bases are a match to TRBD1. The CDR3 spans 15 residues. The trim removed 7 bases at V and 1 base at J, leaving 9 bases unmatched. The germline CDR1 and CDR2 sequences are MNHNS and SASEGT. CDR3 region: CASMRQGGANTEAFF. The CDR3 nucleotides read TGTGCCAGCATGAGACAGGGTGGGGCGAACACTGAAGCTTTCTTT.

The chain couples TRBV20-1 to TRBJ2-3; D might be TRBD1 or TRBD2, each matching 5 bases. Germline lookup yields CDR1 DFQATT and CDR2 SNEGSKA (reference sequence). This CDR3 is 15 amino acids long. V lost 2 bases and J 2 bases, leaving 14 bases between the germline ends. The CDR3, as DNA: TGCAGTGCTAGACCTCGGGGCTCCACCACAGATACGCAGTATTTT. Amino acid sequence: CSARPRGSTTDTQYF.

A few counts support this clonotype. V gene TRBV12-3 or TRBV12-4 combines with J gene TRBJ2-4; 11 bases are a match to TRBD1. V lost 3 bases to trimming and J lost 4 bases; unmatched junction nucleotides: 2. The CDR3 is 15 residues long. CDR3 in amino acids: CASSFGQGAKNIQYF. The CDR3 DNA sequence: TGTGCCAGCAGTTTCGGACAGGGGGCTAAAAACATTCAGTACTTC.

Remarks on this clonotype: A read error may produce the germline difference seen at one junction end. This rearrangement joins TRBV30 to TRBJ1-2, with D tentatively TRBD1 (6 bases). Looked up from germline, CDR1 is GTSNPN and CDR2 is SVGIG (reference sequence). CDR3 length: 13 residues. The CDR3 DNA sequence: TGTGCCCGGAGTCCCAGGGGTTTCTATGGCTACACCTTC. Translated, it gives CARSPRGFYGYTF.

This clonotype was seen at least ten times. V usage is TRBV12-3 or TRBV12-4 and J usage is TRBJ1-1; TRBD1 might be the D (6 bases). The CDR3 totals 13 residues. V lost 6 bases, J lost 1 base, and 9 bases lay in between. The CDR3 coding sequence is TGTGCCAGCAGCACGACAGGGAACACTGAAGCTTTCTTT. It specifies CASSTTGNTEAFF.

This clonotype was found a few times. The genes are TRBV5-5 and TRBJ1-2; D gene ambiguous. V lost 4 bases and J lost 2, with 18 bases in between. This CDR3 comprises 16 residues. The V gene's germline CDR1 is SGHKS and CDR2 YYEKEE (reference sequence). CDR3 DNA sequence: TGTGCCAGCAGCCCACATCATGACGCCAAGAACTATGGCTACACCTTC. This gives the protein CASSPHHDAKNYGYTF.

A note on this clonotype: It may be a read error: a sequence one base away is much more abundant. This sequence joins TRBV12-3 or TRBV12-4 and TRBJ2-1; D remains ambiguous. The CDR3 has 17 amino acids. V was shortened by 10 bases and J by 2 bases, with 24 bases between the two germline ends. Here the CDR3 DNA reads TGTGCCATTTTCCCTCGGTCTGCGGCTAAAGCCTACAATGAGCAGTTCTTC. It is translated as CAIFPRSAAKAYNEQFF.

The CDR3 is CSARVDYSGNTIYF. In nucleotides, the CDR3 is TGCAGTGCTAGAGTTGACTACTCTGGAAACACCATATATTTT. The rearrangement links TRBV20-1 to TRBJ1-3; D is uncertain. The germline V and J ends were trimmed by 1 base and 0 bases, with 7 bases remaining between them. The germline V gene has CDR1 DFQATT and CDR2 SNEGSKA (reference sequence). CDR3 length: 14 amino acids.

As DNA, the CDR3 is TGTGCCAGCAGCTTAGTGACAGGGACGATGGGAGCTTTCTTT. It translates to CASSLVTGTMGAFF. The chain combines TRBV7-8 with TRBJ1-1; TRBD1 aligns across 7 bases. CDR3 length: 14 residues. Germline V CDR1 and CDR2: SGHVS, FQNEAQ. Losses at the gene ends were 1 base for V and 10 bases for J; bases not matched to a gene: 9.

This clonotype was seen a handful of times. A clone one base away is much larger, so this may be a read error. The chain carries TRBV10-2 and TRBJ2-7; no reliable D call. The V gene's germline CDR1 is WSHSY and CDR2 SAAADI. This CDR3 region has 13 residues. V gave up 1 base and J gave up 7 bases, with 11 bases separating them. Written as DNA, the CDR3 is TGCGCCAGCAGTGAGTTTAGGGTTGAGGAGCAGTACTTC. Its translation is CASSEFRVEEQYF.